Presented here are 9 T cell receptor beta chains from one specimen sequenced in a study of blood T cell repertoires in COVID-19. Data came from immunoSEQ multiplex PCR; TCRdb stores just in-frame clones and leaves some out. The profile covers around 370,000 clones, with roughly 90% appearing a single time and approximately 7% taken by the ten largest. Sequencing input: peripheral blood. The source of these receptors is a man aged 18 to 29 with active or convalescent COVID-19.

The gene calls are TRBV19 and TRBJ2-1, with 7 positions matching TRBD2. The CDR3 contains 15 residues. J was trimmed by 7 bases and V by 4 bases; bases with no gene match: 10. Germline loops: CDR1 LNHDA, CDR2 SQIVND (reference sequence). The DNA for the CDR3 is TGTGCCAGTAGTAAGGGCGGGAGTTATGGAAATGAGCAGTTCTTC. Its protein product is CASSKGGSYGNEQFF.

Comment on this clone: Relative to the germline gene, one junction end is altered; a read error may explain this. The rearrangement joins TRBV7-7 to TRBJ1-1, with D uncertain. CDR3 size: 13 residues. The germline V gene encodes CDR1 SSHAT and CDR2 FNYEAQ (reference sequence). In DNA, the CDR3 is TGTGCTAGCAGCTTCGGTCCGAACACTGAAGCTTTCTTT. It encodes CASSFGPNTEAFF.

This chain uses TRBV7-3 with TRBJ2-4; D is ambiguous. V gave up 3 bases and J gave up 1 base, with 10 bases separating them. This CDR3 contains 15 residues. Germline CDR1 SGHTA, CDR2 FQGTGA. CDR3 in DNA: TGTGCCAGCAGCTTTGGCCTCGGGGCCAAAAACATTCAGTACTTC. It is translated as CASSFGLGAKNIQYF.

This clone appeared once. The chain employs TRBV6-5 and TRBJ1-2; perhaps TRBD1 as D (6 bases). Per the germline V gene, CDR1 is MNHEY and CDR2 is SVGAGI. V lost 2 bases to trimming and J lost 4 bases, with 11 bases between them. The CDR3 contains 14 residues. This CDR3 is CASSYSIGGYGYTF. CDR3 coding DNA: TGTGCCAGCAGTTACAGTATAGGGGGCTATGGCTACACCTTC.

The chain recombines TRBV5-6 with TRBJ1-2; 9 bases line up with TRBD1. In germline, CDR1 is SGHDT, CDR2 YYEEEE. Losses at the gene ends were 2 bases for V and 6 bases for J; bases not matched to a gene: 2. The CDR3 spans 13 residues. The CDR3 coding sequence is TGTGCCAGCAGCTTAGGACAGGGGAATGGCTACACCTTC. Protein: CASSLGQGNGYTF.

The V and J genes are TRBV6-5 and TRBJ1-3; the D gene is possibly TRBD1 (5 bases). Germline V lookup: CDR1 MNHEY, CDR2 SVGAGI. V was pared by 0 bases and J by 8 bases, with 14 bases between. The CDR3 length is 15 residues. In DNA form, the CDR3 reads TGTGCCAGCAGTTACTCGCCCAGGGCGGCGGACACCATATATTTT. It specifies CASSYSPRAADTIYF.

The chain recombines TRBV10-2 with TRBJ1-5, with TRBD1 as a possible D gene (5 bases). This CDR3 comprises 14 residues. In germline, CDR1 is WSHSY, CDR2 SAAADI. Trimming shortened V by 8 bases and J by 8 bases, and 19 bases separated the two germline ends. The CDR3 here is CASRTLGLQEPQHF. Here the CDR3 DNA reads TGCGCCAGCCGCACCCTCGGGTTACAGGAGCCCCAGCATTTT.

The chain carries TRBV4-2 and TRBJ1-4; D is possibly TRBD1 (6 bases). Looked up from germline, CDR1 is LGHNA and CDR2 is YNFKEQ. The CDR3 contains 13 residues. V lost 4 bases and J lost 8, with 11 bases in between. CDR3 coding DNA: TGTGCCAGCAGCCCCGGGGGGGGCGAAAAACTGTTTTTT. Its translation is CASSPGGGEKLFF.

The CDR3 coding sequence is TGTGCCAGCAGCCGATCAGGAGGACTCTCTAGCACTGAAGCTTTCTTT. Amino acids: CASSRSGGLSSTEAFF. The chain has TRBV14 and TRBJ1-1, with D unclear. The CDR3 spans 16 residues. Trimming cost V 4 bases and J 4 bases, with 19 bases left between them. Germline V gives CDR1 SGHDN, CDR2 FVKESK.